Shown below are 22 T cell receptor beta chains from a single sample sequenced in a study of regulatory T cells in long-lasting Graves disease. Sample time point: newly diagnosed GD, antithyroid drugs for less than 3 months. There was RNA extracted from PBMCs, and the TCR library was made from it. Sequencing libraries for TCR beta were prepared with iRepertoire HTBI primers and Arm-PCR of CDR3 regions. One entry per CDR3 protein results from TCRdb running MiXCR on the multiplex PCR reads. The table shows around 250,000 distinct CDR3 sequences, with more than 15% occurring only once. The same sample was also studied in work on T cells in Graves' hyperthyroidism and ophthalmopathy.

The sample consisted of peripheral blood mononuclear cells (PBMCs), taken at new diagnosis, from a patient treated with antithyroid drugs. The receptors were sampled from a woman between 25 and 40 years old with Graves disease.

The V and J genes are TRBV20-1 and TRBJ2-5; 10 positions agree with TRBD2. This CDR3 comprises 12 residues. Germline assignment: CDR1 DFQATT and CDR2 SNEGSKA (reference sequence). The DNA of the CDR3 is TGCAGCCCTGGGACTAGCGAAGAGACCCAGTACTTC. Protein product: CSPGTSEETQYF.

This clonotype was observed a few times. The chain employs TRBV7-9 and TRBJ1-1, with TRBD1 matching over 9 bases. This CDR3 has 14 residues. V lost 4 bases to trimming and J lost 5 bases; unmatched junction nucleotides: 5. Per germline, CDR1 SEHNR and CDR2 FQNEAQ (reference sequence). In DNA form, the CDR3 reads TGTGCCAGCAGCTACGGGACAGGGAGAACTGAAGCTTTCTTT. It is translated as CASSYGTGRTEAFF.

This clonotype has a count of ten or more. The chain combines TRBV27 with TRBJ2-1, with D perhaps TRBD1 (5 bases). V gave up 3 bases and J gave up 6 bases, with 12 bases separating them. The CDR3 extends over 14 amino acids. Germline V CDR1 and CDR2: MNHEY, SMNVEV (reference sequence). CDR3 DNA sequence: TGTGCCAGCAGTTTTGGACATCTTGTCAATGAGCAGTTCTTC. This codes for CASSFGHLVNEQFF.

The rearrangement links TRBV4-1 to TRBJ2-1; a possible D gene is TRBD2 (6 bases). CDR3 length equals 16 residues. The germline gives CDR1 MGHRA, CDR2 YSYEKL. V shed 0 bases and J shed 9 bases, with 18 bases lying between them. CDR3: CASSQEKVVMGGEQFF. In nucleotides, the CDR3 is TGCGCCAGCAGCCAAGAGAAGGTAGTTATGGGGGGTGAGCAGTTCTTC.

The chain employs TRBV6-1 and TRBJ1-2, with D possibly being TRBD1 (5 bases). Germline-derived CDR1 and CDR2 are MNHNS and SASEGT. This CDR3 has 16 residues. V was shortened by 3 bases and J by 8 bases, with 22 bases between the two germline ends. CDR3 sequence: CASSDSGTPGAMGYTF. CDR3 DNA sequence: TGTGCCAGCAGTGACTCTGGGACCCCGGGCGCTATGGGCTACACCTTC.

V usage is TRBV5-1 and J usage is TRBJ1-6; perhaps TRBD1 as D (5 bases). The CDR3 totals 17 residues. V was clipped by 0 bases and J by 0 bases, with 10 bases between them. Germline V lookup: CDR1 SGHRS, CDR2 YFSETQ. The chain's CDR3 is CASSLAGDSSYNSPLHF. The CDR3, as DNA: TGCGCCAGCAGCTTGGCGGGGGATAGCTCCTATAATTCACCCCTCCACTTT.

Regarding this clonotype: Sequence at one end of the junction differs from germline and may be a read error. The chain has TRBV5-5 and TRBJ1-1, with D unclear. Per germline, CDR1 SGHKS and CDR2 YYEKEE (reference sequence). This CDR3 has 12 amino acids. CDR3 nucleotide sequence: TGTGCCAGCAGCTTGATGAACACTGGAGCTTTCTTT. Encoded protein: CASSLMNTGAFF.

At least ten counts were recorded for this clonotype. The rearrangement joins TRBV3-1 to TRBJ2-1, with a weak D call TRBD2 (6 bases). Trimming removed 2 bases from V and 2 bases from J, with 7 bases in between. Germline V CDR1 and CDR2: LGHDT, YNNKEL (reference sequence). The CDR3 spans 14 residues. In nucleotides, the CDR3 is TGTGCCAGCAGCCAAAGGACTACCTACAATGAGCAGTTCTTC. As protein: CASSQRTTYNEQFF.

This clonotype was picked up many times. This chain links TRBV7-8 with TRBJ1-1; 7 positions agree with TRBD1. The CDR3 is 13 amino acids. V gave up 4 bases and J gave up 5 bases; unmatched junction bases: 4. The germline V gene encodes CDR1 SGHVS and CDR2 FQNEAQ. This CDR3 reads CASSYLQGTEAFF. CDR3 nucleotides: TGTGCCAGCAGCTACCTACAGGGGACTGAAGCTTTCTTT.

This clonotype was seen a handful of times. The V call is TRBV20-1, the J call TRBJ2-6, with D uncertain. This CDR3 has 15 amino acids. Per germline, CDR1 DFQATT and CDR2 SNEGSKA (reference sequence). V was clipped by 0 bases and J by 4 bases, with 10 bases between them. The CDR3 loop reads CSARDPSPGANVLTF. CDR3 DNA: TGCAGTGCTAGAGATCCCAGTCCCGGGGCCAACGTCCTGACTTTC.

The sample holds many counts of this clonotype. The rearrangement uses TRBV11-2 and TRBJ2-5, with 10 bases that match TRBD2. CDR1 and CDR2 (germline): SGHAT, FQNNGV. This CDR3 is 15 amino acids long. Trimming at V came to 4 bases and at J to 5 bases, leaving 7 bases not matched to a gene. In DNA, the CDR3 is TGTGCCAGCAGCTCCATAGCGGGGGGTCGGGAGACCCAGTACTTC. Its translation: CASSSIAGGRETQYF.

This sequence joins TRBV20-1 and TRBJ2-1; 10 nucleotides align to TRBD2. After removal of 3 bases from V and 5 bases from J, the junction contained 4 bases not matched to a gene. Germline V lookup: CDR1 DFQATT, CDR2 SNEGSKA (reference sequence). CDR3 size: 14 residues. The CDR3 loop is CSASILAGDNEQFF. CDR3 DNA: TGCAGTGCTAGTATCCTAGCGGGGGACAATGAGCAGTTCTTC.

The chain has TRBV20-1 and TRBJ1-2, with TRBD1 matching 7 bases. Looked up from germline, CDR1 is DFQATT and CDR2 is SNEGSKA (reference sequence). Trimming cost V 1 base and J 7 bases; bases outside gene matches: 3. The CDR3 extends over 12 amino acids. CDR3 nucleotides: TGCAGTGCTAGAGCCGGGACAGTTGGCTACACCTTC. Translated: CSARAGTVGYTF.

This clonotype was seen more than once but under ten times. CDR3 sequence reads: CASSPPGRVGNTIYF. The CDR3 coding sequence is TGTGCCAGCAGTCCTCCGGGGAGGGTTGGAAACACCATATATTTT. The V call is TRBV6-1, the J call TRBJ1-3; the D is unclear. The CDR3 runs 15 residues. Germline values: CDR1 MNHNS, CDR2 SASEGT. V dropped 5 bases and J dropped 3 bases, with 14 bases sitting between them.

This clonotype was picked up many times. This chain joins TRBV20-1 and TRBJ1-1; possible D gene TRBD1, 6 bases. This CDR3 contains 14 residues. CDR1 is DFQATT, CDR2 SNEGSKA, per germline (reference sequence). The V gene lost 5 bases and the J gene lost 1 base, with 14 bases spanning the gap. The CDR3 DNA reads TGCAGTGCTGCTCCACCACAGGGGAACACTGAAGCTTTCTTT. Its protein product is CSAAPPQGNTEAFF.

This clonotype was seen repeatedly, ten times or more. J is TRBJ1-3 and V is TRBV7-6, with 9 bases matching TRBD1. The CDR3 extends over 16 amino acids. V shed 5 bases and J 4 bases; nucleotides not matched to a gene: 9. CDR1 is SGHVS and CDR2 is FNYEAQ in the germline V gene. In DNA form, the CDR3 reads TGTGCCAGCAGCCAGGGGGGGACAGGGAGAGGAAACACCATATATTTT. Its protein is CASSQGGTGRGNTIYF.

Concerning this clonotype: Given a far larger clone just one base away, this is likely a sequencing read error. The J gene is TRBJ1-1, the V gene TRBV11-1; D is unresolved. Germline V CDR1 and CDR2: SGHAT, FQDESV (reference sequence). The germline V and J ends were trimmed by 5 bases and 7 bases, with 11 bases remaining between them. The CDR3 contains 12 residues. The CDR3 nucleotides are TGTGCCAGCAGCACTACCGGGAATGAAGCTTTCTTT. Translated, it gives CASSTTGNEAFF. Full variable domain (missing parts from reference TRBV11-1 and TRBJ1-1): EAEVAQSPRYKITEKSQAVAFWCDPISGHATLYWYRQILGQGPELLVQFQDESVVDDSQLPKDRFSAERLKGVDSTLKIQPAELGDSAMYLCASSTTGNEAFFGQGTRLTVV.

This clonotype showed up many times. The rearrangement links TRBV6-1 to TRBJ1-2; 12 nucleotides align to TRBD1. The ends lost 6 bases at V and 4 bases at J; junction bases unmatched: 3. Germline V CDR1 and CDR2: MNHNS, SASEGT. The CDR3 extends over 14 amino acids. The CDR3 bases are TGTGCCAGCAGGGGGACAGGGGGCGGCTATGGCTACACCTTC. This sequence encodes CASRGTGGGYGYTF.

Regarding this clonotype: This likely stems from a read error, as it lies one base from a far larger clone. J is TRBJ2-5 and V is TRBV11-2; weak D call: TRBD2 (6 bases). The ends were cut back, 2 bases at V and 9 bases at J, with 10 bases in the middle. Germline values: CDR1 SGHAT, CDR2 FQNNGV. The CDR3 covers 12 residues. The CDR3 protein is CASSLSGEAQYF. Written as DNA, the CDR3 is TGTGCCAGCAGCTTATCCGGGGAGGCCCAGTACTTC.

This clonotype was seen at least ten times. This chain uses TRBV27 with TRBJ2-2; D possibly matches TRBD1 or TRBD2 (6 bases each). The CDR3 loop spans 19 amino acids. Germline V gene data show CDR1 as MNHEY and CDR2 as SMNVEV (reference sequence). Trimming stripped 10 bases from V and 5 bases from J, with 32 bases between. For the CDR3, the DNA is TGTGCCACCTCCCCTTACCCCGGGGGTCAGGGGCTTTGGACCGGGGAGCTGTTTTTT. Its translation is CATSPYPGGQGLWTGELFF.

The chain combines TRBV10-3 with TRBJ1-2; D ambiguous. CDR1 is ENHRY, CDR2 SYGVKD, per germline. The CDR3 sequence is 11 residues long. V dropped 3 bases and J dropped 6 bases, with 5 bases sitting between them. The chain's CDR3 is CAISDGDGYTF. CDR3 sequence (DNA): TGTGCCATCAGTGACGGGGATGGCTACACCTTC.

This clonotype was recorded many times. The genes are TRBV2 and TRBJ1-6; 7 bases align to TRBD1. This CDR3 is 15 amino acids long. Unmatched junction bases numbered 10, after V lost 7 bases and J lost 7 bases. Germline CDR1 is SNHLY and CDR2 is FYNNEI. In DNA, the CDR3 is TGTGCCAGCAAGGGGGCCAGACCGGGGAATTCACCCCTCCACTTT. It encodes CASKGARPGNSPLHF.